These 31 T cell receptor beta chains were all obtained from the same sample, sequenced in a study of blood T cell repertoires in COVID-19. Generated by immunoSEQ multiplex PCR, the TCRdb table keeps only in-frame clones and is missing some. The sample lists fewer than 300,000 clones; 65% to 90% were seen once. What was sequenced was peripheral blood. Every receptor here comes from a human donor in a cohort sampled during active COVID-19.

The rearrangement links TRBV30 to TRBJ2-7; a weak D match, TRBD2 (5 bases). Germline V gene data show CDR1 as GTSNPN and CDR2 as SVGIG (reference sequence). CDR3 length: 13 amino acids. Trimming left V 1 base short and J 4 bases short, with 11 bases between. In DNA, the CDR3 is TGTGCCTGGAGTGGTTCGGGGTCATACGAGCAGTACTTC. As protein: CAWSGSGSYEQYF.

This chain uses TRBV5-8 with TRBJ2-1, with D possibly being TRBD2 (6 bases). Trimming took 0 bases from V and 6 from J, leaving 13 bases between them. Germline CDR1 is SGHTS and CDR2 is YDEGEE. The CDR3 consists of 15 residues. CDR3 in DNA: TGTGCCAGCAGCTTGGGGGGGGATACCTTCAATGAGCAGTTCTTC. Amino acids: CASSLGGDTFNEQFF.

This chain joins TRBV16 and TRBJ2-2, with 8 bases identical to TRBD2. Germline lookup yields CDR1 KGHSY and CDR2 FQNENV. This CDR3 has 13 residues. J was trimmed by 6 bases and V by 4 bases; bases with no gene match: 1. CDR3 nucleotides: TGTGCCAGCAGCCCGACTAGCGCCGGGGAGCTGTTTTTT. It translates to CASSPTSAGELFF.

The chain carries TRBV7-9 and TRBJ2-2; possible D gene TRBD2, 5 bases. This CDR3 has 15 amino acids. V was clipped by 4 bases and J by 2 bases, with 11 bases between them. Germline lookup yields CDR1 SEHNR and CDR2 FQNEAQ (reference sequence). CDR3 amino acids: CASSYRTDNTGELFF. The CDR3 DNA reads as TGTGCCAGCAGCTATAGGACTGATAACACCGGGGAGCTGTTTTTT.

This clone was found once. The chain links TRBV3-1 (or the pseudogene TRBV3-2) to TRBJ1-1; unclear D gene. The CDR3 loop spans 13 amino acids. Germline loops: CDR1 LGHDT, CDR2 YNNKEL (reference sequence). V was trimmed by 4 bases and J by 7 bases, leaving 13 bases between them. The CDR3 protein is CASSPGVGSEAFF. The CDR3 DNA is TGTGCCAGCAGCCCCGGGGTTGGAAGTGAAGCTTTCTTT.

This chain uses TRBV7-8 with TRBJ1-1; D is undetermined. V lost 4 bases and J lost 1, with 10 bases in between. Germline V gene sequence: CDR1 SGHVS, CDR2 FQNEAQ. The CDR3 extends over 14 amino acids. CDR3 DNA: TGTGCCAGCAGCTACGGGTCGAGGAACACTGAAGCTTTCTTT. This encodes CASSYGSRNTEAFF.

V and J are TRBV27 and TRBJ2-3, with D possibly TRBD2 on 6 matching bases. The CDR3 extends over 15 amino acids. The germline V gene has CDR1 MNHEY and CDR2 SMNVEV (reference sequence). V was clipped by 2 bases and J by 0 bases, with 9 bases between them. CDR3 region: CASSLSGLSTDTQYF. As DNA, the CDR3 is TGTGCCAGCAGTTTAAGCGGGCTCAGCACAGATACGCAGTATTTT.

This clone appeared a single time. Mismatch with germline at one junction end may stem from a read error. The chain is built from TRBV18 and TRBJ2-7, with a tentative D call TRBD1 (6 bases). Germline V lookup: CDR1 KGHSH, CDR2 LQKENI. The CDR3 runs to 14 residues. CDR3 protein: CASSPAPDSHRLFF. CDR3 bases: TGTGCCAGCTCACCCGCTCCGGACAGCCATCGCCTTTTCTTC.

V is TRBV6-6 and J is TRBJ2-1; D is ambiguous. Per germline, CDR1 MNHNY and CDR2 SVGAGI (reference sequence). CDR3 length: 11 residues. The V and J ends lost 7 bases and 5 bases respectively, with 6 bases between them. In nucleotides, the CDR3 is TGTGCCAGCAACACTAACAATGAGCAGTTCTTC. Protein sequence: CASNTNNEQFF.

This chain uses TRBV24-1 with TRBJ2-1, with TRBD1 identical over 7 bases. The V segment lost 4 bases and the J segment 8 bases; nucleotides outside the gene matches: 4. The V gene's germline CDR1 is KGHDR and CDR2 SFDVKD. This CDR3 is built from 13 residues. The DNA for the CDR3 is TGTGCCACCAGTGACCCAGGGGGTCATGAGCAGTTCTTC. Its translation is CATSDPGGHEQFF.

The genes are TRBV12-5 and TRBJ2-7, with D maybe TRBD2 (5 bases). V was pared by 6 bases and J by 4 bases, with 19 bases between. Per germline, CDR1 LGHNT and CDR2 FRNRAP. This CDR3 contains 15 residues. CDR3 coding DNA: TGTGCTAGTGGGAACCCGGGGTCACCCCCTTACGAGCAGTACTTC. Amino acids: CASGNPGSPPYEQYF. Full variable domain (remainder filled in from reference TRBV12-5 and TRBJ2-7): DARVTQTPRHKVTEMGQEVTMRCQPILGHNTVFWYRQTMMQGLELLAYFRNRAPLDDSGMPKDRFSAEMPDATLATLKIQPSEPRDSAVYFCASGNPGSPPYEQYFGPGTRLTVT.

The rearrangement uses TRBV12-5 and TRBJ2-5; TRBD2 is a possible D gene (5 bases). The CDR3 is 13 residues long. Trimming took off 2 bases at V and 5 bases at J, with 9 bases between the two ends. Germline V CDR1 and CDR2: LGHNT, FRNRAP. CDR3 sequence reads: CASGLNRGETQYF. The CDR3 nucleotides read TGTGCTAGTGGTTTGAATCGCGGGGAGACCCAGTACTTC.

The chain employs TRBV2 and TRBJ2-1; 15 positions match TRBD2. CDR1 is SNHLY and CDR2 is FYNNEI in the germline V gene. The CDR3 has 14 residues. Trimming at V came to 9 bases and at J to 10 bases, leaving 7 bases not matched to a gene. DNA for the CDR3: TGTGCCAGAGGGAGGACTAGCGGGAGGGGGGAGCAGTTCTTC. Its translation: CARGRTSGRGEQFF.

The rearrangement links TRBV5-6 to TRBJ1-2, with D possibly being TRBD1 (5 bases). Germline-derived CDR1 and CDR2 are SGHDT and YYEEEE. Between the trimmed V and J ends, which lost 5 bases and 3 bases, there was a span of 20 bases. The CDR3 spans 16 residues. CDR3 DNA sequence: TGTGCCAGCAGTTTCCCCCCCCTCAGGGCTGACTATGGCTACACCTTC. This translates into CASSFPPLRADYGYTF.

The rearrangement joins TRBV9 to TRBJ1-3; maybe TRBD1 (5 bases). Per germline, CDR1 SGDLS and CDR2 YYNGEE. This CDR3 spans 16 amino acids. V lost 0 bases, J lost 4 bases, and 14 bases lay in between. The DNA of the CDR3 is TGTGCCAGCAGCGTAGGGGGTCAGGGAAGAGGAAACACCATATATTTT. It encodes CASSVGGQGRGNTIYF.

The chain employs TRBV13 and TRBJ1-2; D may be TRBD1 (5 bases). This CDR3 has 14 amino acids. Germline CDR1 and CDR2: PRHDT and FYEKMQ (reference sequence). Trimming stripped 0 bases from V and 4 bases from J, with 9 bases between. The CDR3 protein is CASSLGTASYGYTF. The CDR3 nucleotides are TGTGCCAGCAGCTTAGGGACAGCTTCCTATGGCTACACCTTC.

This sequence joins TRBV6-1 and TRBJ1-2; no definite D call. The CDR3 is 12 residues long. V dropped 3 bases and J dropped 2 bases, with 4 bases sitting between them. Germline V gene sequence: CDR1 MNHNS, CDR2 SASEGT. DNA of the CDR3: TGTGCCAGCAGTGACCAAAACTATGGCTACACCTTC. It codes for CASSDQNYGYTF.

This clone has only one observation. The chain joins TRBV28 to TRBJ2-7, with D possibly being TRBD1 (5 bases). Trimming removed 1 base at V and 0 bases at J, with 7 bases between. The CDR3 loop spans 14 amino acids. Looked up from germline, CDR1 is MDHEN and CDR2 is SYDVKM. In nucleotides, the CDR3 is TGTGCCAGCAGTTTATTAGACAGCTCCTACGAGCAGTACTTC. This gives the protein CASSLLDSSYEQYF. Supplemented by reference TRBV28 and TRBJ2-7, the full variable domain reads DVKVTQSSRYLVKRTGEKVFLECVQDMDHENMFWYRQDPGLGLRLIYFSYDVKMKEKGDIPEGYSVSREKKERFSLILESASTNQTSMYLCASSLLDSSYEQYFGPGTRLTVT.

The chain recombines TRBV7-6 with TRBJ2-7, with 7 bases that match TRBD2. Germline loops: CDR1 SGHVS, CDR2 FNYEAQ. The CDR3 has 15 residues. V lost 1 base, J lost 5 bases, and 8 bases stayed unmatched. The CDR3, as DNA: TGTGCCAGCAGCTTAGTCCTGGGGAGGGTTGACGAGCAGTACTTC. Its translation is CASSLVLGRVDEQYF.

The chain uses TRBV28 and TRBJ2-1; 10 nucleotides agree with TRBD2. Trimming at V came to 2 bases and at J to 6 bases, leaving 7 bases not matched to a gene. The CDR3 is made up of 16 amino acids. From germline, CDR1 is MDHEN and CDR2 SYDVKM. For the CDR3, the DNA is TGTGCCAGCAGTTTACTAGCGGGAGTGATCGGCAATGAGCAGTTCTTC. This codes for CASSLLAGVIGNEQFF.

This clone has only one observation. The CDR3 coding sequence is TGTGCCTGGAGTGTACCGGCTCGGCGGGAGCAGTACTTC. Its protein is CAWSVPARREQYF. V usage is TRBV30 and J usage is TRBJ2-7; D gene ambiguous. The germline CDR1 and CDR2 sequences are GTSNPN and SVGIG (reference sequence). The ends were cut back, 0 bases at V and 7 bases at J, with 13 bases in the middle. The CDR3 extends over 13 amino acids.

The rearrangement uses TRBV28 and TRBJ2-1; TRBD2 aligns across 10 bases. With V trimmed by 5 bases and J by 6 bases, 13 bases remained unmatched. This CDR3 spans 17 amino acids. Germline V gene data show CDR1 as MDHEN and CDR2 as SYDVKM. CDR3 in DNA: TGTGCCAGCAGTCCGAGGGCCGGGACTAGCGTTTCCAATGAGCAGTTCTTC. It codes for CASSPRAGTSVSNEQFF.

The chain's CDR3 is CASSYLGQRQETQYF. The CDR3, as DNA: TGTGCCAGCAGTTACCTGGGACAGCGTCAAGAGACCCAGTACTTC. The chain recombines TRBV6-5 with TRBJ2-5, with 7 bases fitting TRBD1. The J segment lost 2 bases and the V segment lost 2 bases, leaving 5 bases of the junction unmatched. The CDR3 sequence is 15 residues long. CDR1 MNHEY and CDR2 SVGAGI come from the germline V gene.

The V gene is TRBV4-2, the J gene TRBJ1-5; D not resolved. V gave up 0 bases and J gave up 8 bases, with 11 bases separating them. Per germline, CDR1 LGHNA and CDR2 YNFKEQ. The CDR3 spans 14 residues. CDR3 sequence reads: CASSQEKRTEPQHF. The CDR3 nucleotides are TGTGCCAGCAGCCAAGAGAAGAGAACGGAGCCCCAGCATTTT.

The V gene is TRBV11-2, the J gene TRBJ2-7; 9 nucleotides agree with TRBD2. The CDR3 covers 14 residues. With 3 bases clipped from V and 2 bases from J, the junction kept 2 bases outside the gene matches. Germline values: CDR1 SGHAT, CDR2 FQNNGV. CDR3 in DNA: TGTGCCAGCAGCTTGACTAGCGGACCCTACGAGCAGTACTTC. Amino acid sequence: CASSLTSGPYEQYF.

The DNA for the CDR3 is TGTGCCAGCAGCTTTCGACAGGACATCTACAATGAGCAGTTCTTC. Amino acids: CASSFRQDIYNEQFF. This chain joins TRBV7-2 and TRBJ2-1; tentatively, D is TRBD1 (6 bases). This CDR3 spans 15 amino acids. Looked up from germline, CDR1 is SGHTA and CDR2 is FQGNSA. Trimming shortened V by 3 bases and J by 3 bases, and 12 bases separated the two germline ends.

The chain combines TRBV5-4 with TRBJ2-3; 9 bases align to TRBD2. J lost 2 bases, V lost 2 bases, and 6 bases had no gene match. This CDR3 spans 16 amino acids. The V gene's germline CDR1 is SGHNT and CDR2 YYREEE (reference sequence). DNA for the CDR3: TGTGCCAGCAGCTTTTATACTAGCGGGTACACAGATACGCAGTATTTT. It encodes CASSFYTSGYTDTQYF.

To note about this clone: A read error may account for a junction end that differs from germline. J is TRBJ1-6 and V is TRBV29-1; no definite D call. This CDR3 is built from 13 residues. From germline, CDR1 is SQVTM and CDR2 ANQGSEA. CDR3 sequence (DNA): TGCAGCGTTGGCAACTCCAATAATTCACCCCTCCACTTT. Protein sequence: CSVGNSNNSPLHF.

This chain links TRBV9 with TRBJ2-7; the match to TRBD1 covers 8 bases. V shed 4 bases, J shed 5 bases, and the junction held 8 bases outside the gene matches. Germline values: CDR1 SGDLS, CDR2 YYNGEE. The CDR3 covers 14 residues. CDR3: CASSPRTGPDEQYF. In DNA form, the CDR3 reads TGTGCCAGCAGCCCCCGGACAGGGCCGGACGAGCAGTACTTC.

This rearrangement joins TRBV5-1 to TRBJ1-1; D is undetermined. The CDR3 is 14 amino acids. Trimming removed 0 bases at V and 3 bases at J, with 9 bases between. Germline CDR1 is SGHRS and CDR2 is YFSETQ. CDR3: CASSLGVIDTEAFF. The CDR3 region has the DNA TGCGCCAGCAGCTTGGGAGTTATCGACACTGAAGCTTTCTTT.

The V and J genes are TRBV5-1 and TRBJ1-5; D is perhaps TRBD1 (5 bases). V lost 1 base, J lost 6 bases, and 14 bases lay in between. This CDR3 is 15 amino acids long. Germline CDR1 reads SGHRS; CDR2 reads YFSETQ. Here the CDR3 DNA reads TGCGCCAGCAGCTTGATAGGGGAAAGGAGTCAGCCCCAGCATTTT. Translated, it gives CASSLIGERSQPQHF.